The following is a T cell receptor beta chain sequence with its context. Antigen: not known. The CDR3 is 14 amino acids. Per the germline V gene, CDR1 is SQVTM and CDR2 is ANQGSEA. Trimming took 6 bases from V and 7 from J; bases not matched to a gene: 10. The CD8+CD4-CCR7+CD45RA+ phenotype defined the sorted naive CD8 T cells. This record comes from a study of molecular identifiers for immune sequencing clone quantification. Overall study findings and caveats: Should identical TCR molecules share a barcode, the sizes of highly expanded clones could be underestimated. The share of molecules held by clones above 20 RNA copies was over 99% in effector cells and under 1% in naive cells.

Previously reported methods and listed TCR primers produced the bulk TCR libraries. TCRdb re-called the PCR reads through MiXCR, storing one row per CDR3 protein. The sample consists of around 82,000 distinct CDR3 sequences, 15% to 20% of them appearing once. The source material was naive CD8+ T cells from blood, with Jurkat cell RNA spiked in. Indicated subset: FACS-sorted CD8+CD4-CCR7+CD45RA+ naive T cells. The chain links TRBV29-1 to TRBJ2-1; 9 nucleotides agree with TRBD1. The sequence derives from a human donor in good health. Some libraries in this study had Jurkat cell RNA spiked in. CDR3 bases: TGCAGCGTCCGGACGGGACAGGGTTTTAATGAGCAGTTCTTC. Translated: CSVRTGQGFNEQFF.